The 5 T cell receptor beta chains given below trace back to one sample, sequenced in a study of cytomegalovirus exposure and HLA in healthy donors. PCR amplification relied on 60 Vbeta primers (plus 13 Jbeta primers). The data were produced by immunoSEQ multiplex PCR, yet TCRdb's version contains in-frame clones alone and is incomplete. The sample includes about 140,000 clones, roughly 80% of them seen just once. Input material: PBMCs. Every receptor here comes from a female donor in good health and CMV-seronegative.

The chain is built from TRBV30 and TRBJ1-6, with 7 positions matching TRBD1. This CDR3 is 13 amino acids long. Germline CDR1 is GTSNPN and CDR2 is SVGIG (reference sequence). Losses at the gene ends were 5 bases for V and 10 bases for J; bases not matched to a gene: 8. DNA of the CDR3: TGTGCCTGGGACAGGGAATCCGCCTCACCCCTCCACTTT. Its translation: CAWDRESASPLHF.

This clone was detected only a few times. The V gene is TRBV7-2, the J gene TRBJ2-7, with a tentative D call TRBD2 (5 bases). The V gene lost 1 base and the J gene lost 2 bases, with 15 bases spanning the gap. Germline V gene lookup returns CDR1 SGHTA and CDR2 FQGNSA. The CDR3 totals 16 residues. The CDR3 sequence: CASSLEPRASPYEQYF. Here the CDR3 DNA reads TGTGCCAGCAGCTTAGAGCCCCGGGCTAGCCCCTACGAGCAGTACTTC.

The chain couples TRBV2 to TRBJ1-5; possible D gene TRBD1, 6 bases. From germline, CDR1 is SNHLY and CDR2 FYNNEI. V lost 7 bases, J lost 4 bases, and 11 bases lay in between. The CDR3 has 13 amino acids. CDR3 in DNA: TGTGCCAGCACGGCAGGGGCAAATCAGCCCCAGCATTTT. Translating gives CASTAGANQPQHF.

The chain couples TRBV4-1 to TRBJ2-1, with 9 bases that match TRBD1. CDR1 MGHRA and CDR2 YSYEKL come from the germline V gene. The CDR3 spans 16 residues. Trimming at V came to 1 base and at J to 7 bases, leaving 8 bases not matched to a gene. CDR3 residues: CASSQGLTGGWNEQFF. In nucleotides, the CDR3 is TGCGCCAGCAGCCAAGGTTTGACAGGGGGTTGGAATGAGCAGTTCTTC.

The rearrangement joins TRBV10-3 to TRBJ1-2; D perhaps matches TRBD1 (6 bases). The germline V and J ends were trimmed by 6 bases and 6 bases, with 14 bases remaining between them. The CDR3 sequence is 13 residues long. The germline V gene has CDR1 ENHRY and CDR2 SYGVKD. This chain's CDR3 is CAISTTGLDGYTF. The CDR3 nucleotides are TGTGCCATCAGCACCACAGGGTTGGATGGCTACACCTTC.